The 15 T cell receptor beta chains reported below all come from one sample, sequenced in a study of blood T cells in healthy people across ages. Alongside a J-beta primer mix, a sample-barcoded 5' primer served in a second PCR lasting about 7 to 11 cycles. TCRdb analysed the 5' RACE reads with MiXCR anew, one entry per CDR3 protein. The table records around 1.5 million distinct CDR3 sequences, around 59% of them present only once. Input material: blood. The receptor source for this set is a man between 18 and 29 years old in good health.

This chain connects TRBV6-2 or TRBV6-3 to TRBJ2-4; 10 bases fit TRBD1. V trimming: 5 bases; J trimming: 0 bases; junction bases outside the gene matches: 19. Germline V lookup: CDR1 MNHEY, CDR2 SVGEGT. This CDR3 has 21 amino acids. CDR3 loop: CASSQTELGTGVALAKNIQYF. The CDR3 region has the DNA TGTGCCAGCAGTCAGACCGAACTTGGGACAGGGGTTGCCCTAGCCAAAAACATTCAGTACTTC.

The chain is built from TRBV20-1 and TRBJ1-2, with D tentatively TRBD1 (5 bases). The germline CDR1 and CDR2 sequences are DFQATT and SNEGSKA (reference sequence). This CDR3 is built from 12 residues. The ends were cut back, 6 bases at V and 2 bases at J, with 10 bases in the middle. This chain's CDR3 is CSAAGGNYGYTF. CDR3 bases: TGCAGTGCCGCGGGGGGGAACTATGGCTACACCTTC.

This clonotype was found a few times. The rearrangement joins TRBV2 to TRBJ2-3, with TRBD2 identical over 13 bases. Unmatched junction bases numbered 6, after V lost 1 base and J lost 8 bases. Germline CDR1 SNHLY, CDR2 FYNNEI. The CDR3 runs 16 residues. The CDR3: CASSEELAGGPGTQYF. CDR3 DNA: TGTGCCAGCAGTGAAGAACTAGCGGGGGGGCCCGGTACGCAGTATTTT.

In its sample, this clonotype was seen once. The V gene is TRBV7-2, the J gene TRBJ1-1; D is perhaps TRBD1 (5 bases). CDR1 is SGHTA and CDR2 is FQGNSA in the germline V gene. The CDR3 covers 15 residues. V lost 5 bases, J lost 5 bases, and 18 bases lay in between. CDR3 sequence reads: CASSVLTVLRTEAFF. The CDR3 DNA reads TGTGCCAGCAGCGTCCTGACAGTCCTCAGGACTGAAGCTTTCTTT.

The chain joins TRBV6-6 to TRBJ2-7; 9 bases map to TRBD2. The J segment lost 3 bases and the V segment lost 7 bases, leaving 7 bases of the junction unmatched. Germline V gene lookup returns CDR1 MNHNY and CDR2 SVGAGI (reference sequence). The CDR3 extends over 14 amino acids. The CDR3 bases are TGTGCCAGCACTCCCCAGCGGGGGGTCTACGAGCAGTACTTC. The encoded protein is CASTPQRGVYEQYF.

The table lists this clonotype with a few counts. V usage is TRBV7-9 and J usage is TRBJ2-3; 12 bases map to TRBD2. CDR1 and CDR2 from the germline V gene are SEHNR and FQNEAQ (reference sequence). V lost 3 bases and J lost 11; bases outside the gene matches: 9. The CDR3 is made up of 15 amino acids. The CDR3 protein is CASSFRLAGDLMQYF. CDR3 sequence (DNA): TGTGCCAGCAGCTTCCGACTAGCGGGGGACTTGATGCAGTATTTT.

The chain couples TRBV29-1 to TRBJ2-2, with TRBD1 matching over 8 bases. Looked up from germline, CDR1 is SQVTM and CDR2 is ANQGSEA. J lost 6 bases, V lost 6 bases, and 12 bases had no gene match. The CDR3 runs to 15 residues. The CDR3 loop is CSVETIRDRPGELFF. DNA of the CDR3: TGCAGCGTCGAAACCATTAGGGACAGGCCCGGGGAGCTGTTTTTT.

Remarks on this clonotype: A junction end diverges from the germline sequence, so it may reflect a read error. The J gene is TRBJ1-5, the V gene TRBV20-1; D is unclear. Germline assignment: CDR1 DFQATT and CDR2 SNEGSKA (reference sequence). This CDR3 has 12 residues. The CDR3, as DNA: TGCGGTGCTAGTAATAGCAATCAGCCCCAGCATTTT. Translating gives CGASNSNQPQHF.

The CDR3 DNA is TGCGCCAGCAGCTCGGGGACTTTGAGGAGGGAGACCCAGTACTTC. Its protein product is CASSSGTLRRETQYF. The chain employs TRBV5-1 and TRBJ2-5, with D tentatively TRBD2 (6 bases). Germline V gene data show CDR1 as SGHRS and CDR2 as YFSETQ. The CDR3 runs 15 residues. The V end was cut by 3 bases, the J end by 5 bases, with 17 bases between.

This clonotype has only a few counts. The CDR3 sequence: CSAQLAGVLSYNEQFF. In DNA, the CDR3 is TGCAGTGCGCAGCTAGCGGGAGTACTCTCCTACAATGAGCAGTTCTTC. This rearrangement joins TRBV20-1 to TRBJ2-1; 10 bases fit TRBD2. The CDR3 is 16 residues long. With 6 bases clipped from V and 0 bases from J, the junction kept 8 bases outside the gene matches. The germline gives CDR1 DFQATT, CDR2 SNEGSKA (reference sequence).

This clonotype was picked up a small number of times. The V call is TRBV6-9, the J call TRBJ2-1; maybe TRBD1 (5 bases). The CDR3 is 14 amino acids. In germline, CDR1 is MNHGY, CDR2 SVAAGI. The V end lost 4 bases, the J end lost 2 bases, and 9 bases lay between the germline ends. The CDR3 loop reads CASSSGQTYNEQFF. The CDR3, as DNA: TGTGCCAGCAGTTCAGGACAAACCTACAATGAGCAGTTCTTC.

The rearrangement uses TRBV2 and TRBJ1-2; 9 nucleotides match TRBD1. CDR3 size: 15 residues. Trimming took 8 bases from V and 0 from J; bases not matched to a gene: 7. Germline V CDR1 and CDR2: SNHLY, FYNNEI. The CDR3 sequence is CASGGTGRANYGYTF. The CDR3 DNA follows: TGTGCCAGCGGCGGGACAGGGCGGGCTAACTATGGCTACACCTTC.

This clonotype was recorded once. This sequence joins TRBV18 and TRBJ2-1, with D possibly matching TRBD2 (6 bases). Germline CDR1 reads KGHSH; CDR2 reads LQKENI. Trimming pared 3 bases from V and 7 bases from J, leaving 16 bases between. This CDR3 region has 15 residues. The CDR3 DNA is TGTGCCAGCTCACCGACTAGTGATCTGGAGAATGAGCAGTTCTTC. Translated, it gives CASSPTSDLENEQFF.

The gene calls are TRBV29-1 and TRBJ1-5, with D tentatively TRBD1 (5 bases). The CDR3 spans 13 residues. The V gene lost 3 bases and the J gene lost 7 bases, with 13 bases spanning the gap. CDR1 SQVTM and CDR2 ANQGSEA come from the germline V gene. CDR3 protein: CSVEGVRGQPQHF. The CDR3 DNA reads as TGCAGCGTTGAGGGGGTAAGGGGACAGCCCCAGCATTTT.

J is TRBJ2-1 and V is TRBV4-3, with 10 bases aligning to TRBD2. This CDR3 has 16 residues. The trim removed 0 bases at V and 6 bases at J, leaving 5 bases unmatched. The germline CDR1 and CDR2 sequences are LGHNA and YSLEER. CDR3 sequence: CASSQDWASGSNEQFF. The DNA of the CDR3 is TGCGCCAGCAGCCAAGATTGGGCTAGCGGGAGCAATGAGCAGTTCTTC.